This T cell receptor beta chain was obtained from a study of blood T cell repertoires in COVID-19. Study-level information: The samples span acute and convalescent COVID-19 from the United States, Italy and Spain. T cells, B-cell-depleted T cells, or PBMCs supplied cDNA or gDNA.

Per the original data handling: Reference gene primer amplification yielded estimated nucleated cell counts. Assay: immunoSEQ multiplex PCR; the TCRdb copy retains only in-frame clones and omits some. V and J calls and clone size follow that table, whereas D and trimming were derived from the DNA. The profile shows roughly 50,000 clones, around 89% of them singletons. The germline CDR1 and CDR2 sequences are MGHRA and YSYEKL. Trimming removed 2 bases at V and 6 bases at J, with 11 bases between. The CDR3 length is 13 residues. The chain uses TRBV4-1 and TRBJ2-7; D perhaps matches TRBD2 (6 bases). The specimen sequenced was peripheral blood. This receptor was identified in a woman aged 55-69 years with active COVID-19. DNA for the CDR3: TGCGCCAGCAGCCAACGGGGGATCGGCGAGCAGTACTTC. Amino acids: CASSQRGIGEQYF.